This T cell receptor (beta chain) comes out of a study of blood T cell repertoires in COVID-19. Study as a whole: The United States, Italy and Spain provided the acute and convalescent COVID-19 samples.

Original processing notes: Reference gene primer amplification in the assay estimated nucleated cell counts. Generated by immunoSEQ multiplex PCR, the TCRdb table keeps only in-frame clones and is missing some. V and J calls and clone size are those listed in that table; D and trimming were worked out from the DNA. Found here are around 130,000 clones, roughly 84% of them singletons; the top ten hold 1.4%. What was sequenced was peripheral blood. The TCR comes from a man in his 60s with acute or convalescent COVID-19.

CDR3 in amino acids: CASSMTLGYKNYGYTF. CDR3 DNA sequence: TGTGCCAGTAGTATGACCCTCGGGTACAAAAACTATGGCTACACCTTC. The chain links TRBV19 to TRBJ1-2, with D hard to call. V gave up 3 bases and J gave up 2 bases, with 16 bases separating them. The CDR3 is made up of 16 amino acids. Germline-derived CDR1 and CDR2 are LNHDA and SQIVND (reference sequence).